This TCR beta chain was sequenced during a study of blood T cell repertoires in COVID-19. The V and J ends lost 6 bases and 1 base respectively, with 16 bases between them. In germline, CDR1 is MGHRA, CDR2 YSYEKL. The CDR3 loop spans 15 amino acids. Here immunoSEQ multiplex PCR was the method, and the copy in TCRdb shows in-frame clones only, minus some. The sample includes 200,000 to 250,000 clones, 65% to 85% seen only once; the top ten take 6.5% to 8.5%. The chain couples TRBV4-1 to TRBJ2-7; D possibly corresponds to TRBD2 (7 bases). Sequencing was performed on PBMCs or T cells enriched from blood (not recorded which). This receptor was obtained from a middle-aged woman with acute COVID-19. CDR3 region: CASRGGGTSSYEQYF. CDR3 bases: TGCGCCAGCAGGGGAGGGGGGACTTCTTCCTACGAGCAGTACTTC.